This T cell receptor beta chain appears in the sequencing data of a study of T cell responses to AZD1222 COVID-19 vaccine. General study results and limits: There were mostly white British donors and more females than males, and clonal diversity was possibly underestimated. The number of AZD1222 recipients seropositive at baseline was only six. Repertoires were sampled only after the peak T cell response. Two AZD1222 administrations were followed by greater Spike-specific TCR breadth and depth.

The data were produced by immunoSEQ multiplex PCR, yet TCRdb's version contains in-frame clones alone and is incomplete. The sample has fewer than 90,000 clones; approximately 91% are singletons. The V gene end was trimmed by 1 base and the J gene end by 7 bases; junction bases not matched to a gene: 11. The CDR3 spans 16 residues. Per the germline V gene, CDR1 is SGHNT and CDR2 is YYREEE (reference sequence). On this clone: The antigen is unknown.

The sequencing used peripheral blood, collected on day 0 of AZD1222 vaccination. The chain uses TRBV5-4 and TRBJ2-1; TRBD1 matches at 7 bases. The TCR sequence derives from an adult in good health. In DNA, the CDR3 is TGTGCCAGCAGCTTGTCACTAGGGGGCCAGTCAAATGAGCAGTTCTTC. This sequence encodes CASSLSLGGQSNEQFF.